A single sample is the source of the 8 T cell receptor beta chains below, sequenced in a study of regulatory T cells in long-lasting Graves disease. Arm-PCR of CDR3 regions and iRepertoire HTBI primers were the basis on which TCR beta libraries were built. TCRdb called the multiplex PCR reads again in MiXCR, with one record for every CDR3 protein. The table lists 300,000 to 500,000 distinct CDR3 sequences, around 21% of them singletons, with about 20% in the top ten. Time point given: persistent/refractory GD, antithyroid drugs over 5 years with positive TRAb. The TCR library used RNA extracted from PBMCs. The material was peripheral blood mononuclear cells (PBMCs), obtained when the disease was refractory, from a patient treated with antithyroid drugs. These receptors were taken from a female donor with Graves disease.

Concerning this clonotype itself: At one of its ends the junction is not consistent with the germline gene, which may arise from a read error. The CDR3 here is CASGYRAGGPLYIGYTF. The CDR3 nucleotides read TGTGCCAGCGGTTACCGGGCAGGGGGCCCCCTATATATTGGCTACACCTTC. J is TRBJ1-2 and V is TRBV6-9; 8 bases map to TRBD1. This CDR3 spans 17 amino acids. From germline, CDR1 is MNHGY and CDR2 SVAAGI.

This clonotype was observed many times. The chain combines TRBV28 with TRBJ2-5, with 8 bases lining up with TRBD1. Germline V gives CDR1 MDHEN, CDR2 SYDVKM. V lost 2 bases, J lost 1 base, and 18 bases stayed unmatched. The CDR3 has 20 residues. Here the CDR3 reads CASSLSRFKVDRGPQETQYF. As DNA, the CDR3 is TGTGCCAGCAGTTTAAGTCGTTTTAAGGTAGACAGGGGACCCCAAGAGACCCAGTACTTC.

This clonotype was recorded a few times. The chain carries TRBV19 and TRBJ1-1; 8 bases match TRBD1. Unmatched junction bases numbered 8, after V lost 1 base and J lost 4 bases. CDR3 length: 16 residues. Germline V gene sequence: CDR1 LNHDA, CDR2 SQIVND (reference sequence). CDR3 bases: TGTGCCAGTAGTATAGGTCAGGGGGCGCGACGCACTGAAGCTTTCTTT. Its protein product is CASSIGQGARRTEAFF. The entire variable domain, with the rest obtained from reference TRBV19 and TRBJ1-1, is as follows: DGGITQSPKYLFRKEGQNVTLSCEQNLNHDAMYWYRQDPGQGLRLIYYSQIVNDFQKGDIAEGYSVSREKKESFPLTVTSAQKNPTAFYLCASSIGQGARRTEAFFGQGTRLTVV.

This clonotype was found many times. This rearrangement joins TRBV7-2 to TRBJ2-5; unclear D gene. V lost 1 base and J 0 bases, leaving 12 bases between the germline ends. The CDR3 covers 16 residues. Germline CDR1 is SGHTA and CDR2 is FQGNSA. CDR3 bases: TGTGCCAGCAGCTTAGTCGGGTCCGGAAACCAAGAGACCCAGTACTTC. It translates to CASSLVGSGNQETQYF.

The table lists this clonotype with a few counts. In DNA form, the CDR3 reads TGCAGTGCTAGAGATTTTGGCGGGAGGGTGGGCACCGGGGAGCTGTTTTTT. Translated, it gives CSARDFGGRVGTGELFF. The chain employs TRBV20-1 and TRBJ2-2; 9 nucleotides line up with TRBD2. V trimming: 0 bases; J trimming: 4 bases; junction bases outside the gene matches: 9. The CDR3 extends over 17 amino acids. Germline CDR1 and CDR2: DFQATT and SNEGSKA (reference sequence).

This chain links TRBV6-2 or TRBV6-3 with TRBJ1-2, with D perhaps matching TRBD1 (5 bases). The CDR3 runs to 12 residues. Germline lookup yields CDR1 MNHEY and CDR2 SVGEGT. Trimming stripped 10 bases from V and 4 bases from J, with 13 bases between. Here the CDR3 reads CATRGHVYGYTF. CDR3 nucleotides: TGTGCCACCAGAGGACACGTCTATGGCTACACCTTC.

In this sample, this clonotype turned up once. This chain links TRBV10-3 with TRBJ1-5; no reliable D call. V lost 2 bases to trimming and J lost 7 bases, with 6 bases between them. Germline V CDR1 and CDR2: ENHRY, SYGVKD. The CDR3 extends over 12 amino acids. This CDR3 is CAISEGTQPQHF. The CDR3 nucleotides are TGTGCCATCAGTGAGGGCACCCAGCCCCAGCATTTT.

The chain joins TRBV27 to TRBJ2-7; 7 bases are shared with TRBD1. Germline CDR1 is MNHEY and CDR2 is SMNVEV (reference sequence). V lost 7 bases to trimming and J lost 2 bases; unmatched junction nucleotides: 5. This CDR3 region has 13 residues. The DNA of the CDR3 is TGTGCCAGCAAGCAACAGGGGACCTACGAGCAGTACTTC. It specifies CASKQQGTYEQYF.